The next 8 T cell receptor beta chains were all read from a single sample in a study of T cell responses to AZD1222 COVID-19 vaccine. Data came from immunoSEQ multiplex PCR; TCRdb stores just in-frame clones and leaves some out. The data hold about 150,000 clones, with roughly 90% observed a single time. Sequencing used peripheral blood, obtained on day 0 of AZD1222 vaccination. These receptors were collected from an adult in good health.

V is TRBV29-1 and J is TRBJ2-7, with 8 bases identical to TRBD1. The CDR3 sequence is 11 residues long. CDR1 is SQVTM, CDR2 ANQGSEA, per germline. With 7 bases clipped from V and 6 bases from J, the junction kept 5 bases outside the gene matches. The CDR3 protein is CSAVDRVEQYF. The DNA for the CDR3 is TGCAGCGCCGTGGACAGGGTCGAGCAGTACTTC.

This clone was counted many times. This chain uses TRBV13 with TRBJ1-1; D gene ambiguous. V lost 3 bases and J 3 bases, leaving 14 bases between the germline ends. Looked up from germline, CDR1 is PRHDT and CDR2 is FYEKMQ (reference sequence). The CDR3 is made up of 15 amino acids. CDR3 nucleotides: TGTGCCAGCAGCTTGGCCGAGGGCCGGGACACTGAAGCTTTCTTT. It encodes CASSLAEGRDTEAFF.

The chain has TRBV12-1 and TRBJ1-2; the table assigns TRBD1, which was not confirmed against the DNA. TRBV12-1 counts as a pseudogene. The CDR3 loop spans 15 amino acids. CDR3 coding DNA: TGTGCCAGCAGCTTTGAGGGACAGGGATTCTATGGCTACACCTTC. Amino acid sequence: CASSFEGQGFYGYTF.

V gene TRBV7-9 combines with J gene TRBJ1-2; D gene unclear. CDR1 is SEHNR and CDR2 is FQNEAQ in the germline V gene (reference sequence). CDR3 length: 13 amino acids. Trimming took off 3 bases at V and 2 bases at J, with 7 bases between the two ends. This CDR3 is CASSFTPNYGYTF. DNA for the CDR3: TGTGCCAGCAGCTTTACACCAAACTATGGCTACACCTTC.

V is TRBV9 and J is TRBJ1-2; D possibly corresponds to TRBD1 (6 bases). Germline assignment: CDR1 SGDLS and CDR2 YYNGEE. The CDR3 loop spans 14 amino acids. Trimming removed 1 base at V and 2 bases at J, with 9 bases between. The CDR3 spells CASSVSQGNYGYTF. The DNA of the CDR3 is TGTGCCAGCAGCGTATCCCAGGGGAACTATGGCTACACCTTC. The complete variable domain, with remaining parts taken from reference TRBV9 and TRBJ1-2, reads DSGVTQTPKHLITATGQRVTLRCSPRSGDLSVYWYQQSLDQGLQFLIQYYNGEERAKGNILERFSAQQFPDLHSELNLSSLELGDSALYFCASSVSQGNYGYTFGSGTRLTVV.

The chain combines TRBV6-6 with TRBJ1-2; unclear D gene. Germline lookup yields CDR1 MNHNY and CDR2 SVGAGI (reference sequence). The CDR3 spans 13 residues. V was pared by 4 bases and J by 6 bases, with 12 bases between. CDR3 bases: TGTGCCAGCAGTTCGACGGGGTACGATGGCTACACCTTC. It specifies CASSSTGYDGYTF.

J is TRBJ2-5 and V is TRBV7-2; D is perhaps TRBD1 or TRBD2 (5 bases each). CDR3 length: 15 amino acids. Trimming pared 2 bases from V and 5 bases from J, leaving 15 bases between. Per germline, CDR1 SGHTA and CDR2 FQGNSA. Written as DNA, the CDR3 is TGTGCCAGCAGCTTAATATGGGGGTCCTCGGAGACCCAGTACTTC. Translating gives CASSLIWGSSETQYF.

The chain has TRBV3-1 (or the pseudogene TRBV3-2) and TRBJ1-1, with 7 bases lining up with TRBD1. In germline, CDR1 is LGHDT, CDR2 YNNKEL (reference sequence). This CDR3 contains 12 residues. The V and J ends lost 4 bases and 5 bases, in that order; junction bases with no gene match: 1. The CDR3 loop reads CASSRGQTEAFF. The CDR3 region has the DNA TGTGCCAGCAGCCGGGGACAGACTGAAGCTTTCTTT.